The clone carrying this T cell receptor (beta chain) was counted a few times. Its antigen remains unknown. The CDR3 spans 11 residues. Germline CDR1 reads SNHLY; CDR2 reads FYNNEI. Trimming left V 3 bases short and J 3 bases short, with 2 bases between. These data are taken from a study of cytomegalovirus exposure and HLA in healthy donors. At the level of the study: The 120 validation repertoires used the same platform as the 550 to 800 first-cohort repertoires (as reported by a later analysis).

Sequenced by immunoSEQ multiplex PCR; TCRdb stores in-frame clones only, minus some. The sample shows under 250,000 clones, approximately 84% of them seen only once. Study-wide points: Reports described diagnosis of cytomegalovirus status by the classifier as highly specific and sensitive. The study recorded 150 to 200 TCR beta chains that were cytomegalovirus-associated.

The donors were members of the validation cohort comprising approximately 120 subjects, separate from the roughly 670-subject first cohort. Material for sequencing was PBMCs. The chain has TRBV2 and TRBJ1-2, with D unresolved. The TCR was taken from a man in his late teens or twenties in good health and CMV-seropositive. The CDR3 loop reads CASSDDYGYTF. The CDR3 region has the DNA TGTGCCAGCAGTGATGACTATGGCTACACCTTC.